The clone carrying this TCR beta chain was seen many times. Every TCR cDNA molecule bore a unique molecular identifier. TCRdb re-derived calls from the 5' RACE reads in MiXCR, one entry per CDR3 protein. Of 35,000 to 45,000 distinct CDR3 sequences listed, less than 6.5% are singletons. Sample time point: sample taken at primary tumor resection. The donor population consisted of roughly 70 patients with untreated, early-stage non-small cell lung cancer. From tumor, nontumor lung or frozen PBMC, whole RNA was taken unsorted for sequencing. V shed 3 bases and J 3 bases; nucleotides not matched to a gene: 7. The CDR3 contains 15 residues. The germline V gene has CDR1 DFQATT and CDR2 SNEGSKA (reference sequence). The sample is drawn from a study of spatial heterogeneity in lung cancer. Study information: More beta-chain than alpha-chain sequences were consistently detected.

The clonotype originates from a female donor with early-stage non-small cell lung cancer. The J gene is TRBJ2-1, the V gene TRBV20-1, with TRBD2 identical over 8 bases. This sample comprised PBMCs, obtained at surgery. In DNA, the CDR3 is TGCAGTGCTAGCTACGGGACTAGATACTACAATGAGCAGTTCTTC. Translated, it gives CSASYGTRYYNEQFF.